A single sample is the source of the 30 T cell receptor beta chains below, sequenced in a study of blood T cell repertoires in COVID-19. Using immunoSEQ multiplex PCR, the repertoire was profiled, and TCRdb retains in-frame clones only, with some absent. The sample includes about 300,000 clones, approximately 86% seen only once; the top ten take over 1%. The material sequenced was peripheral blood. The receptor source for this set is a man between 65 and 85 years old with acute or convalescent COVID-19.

CDR3 nucleotide sequence: TGTGCCAGCAGCACTACAGGGGTTAGAGAGACCCAGTACTTC. Its protein is CASSTTGVRETQYF. J is TRBJ2-5 and V is TRBV7-9, with 7 bases lining up with TRBD1. V trimming: 5 bases; J trimming: 4 bases; junction bases outside the gene matches: 7. The V gene's germline CDR1 is SEHNR and CDR2 FQNEAQ (reference sequence). The CDR3 runs to 14 residues. The variable domain in full, completed from reference TRBV7-9 and TRBJ2-5, reads DTGVSQNPRHKITKRGQNVTFRCDPISEHNRLYWYRQTLGQGPEFLTYFQNEAQLEKSRLLSDRFSAERPKGSFSTLEIQRTEQGDSAMYLCASSTTGVRETQYFGPGTRLLVL.

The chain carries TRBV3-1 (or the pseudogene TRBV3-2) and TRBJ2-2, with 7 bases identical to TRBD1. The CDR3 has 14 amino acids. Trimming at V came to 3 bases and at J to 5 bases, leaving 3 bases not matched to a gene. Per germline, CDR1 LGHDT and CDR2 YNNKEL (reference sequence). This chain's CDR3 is CASSHTGVTGELFF. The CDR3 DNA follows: TGTGCCAGCAGCCATACAGGGGTGACCGGGGAGCTGTTTTTT.

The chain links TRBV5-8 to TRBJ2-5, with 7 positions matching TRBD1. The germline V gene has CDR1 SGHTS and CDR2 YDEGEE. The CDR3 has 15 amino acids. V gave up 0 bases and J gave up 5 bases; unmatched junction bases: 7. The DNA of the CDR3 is TGTGCCAGCAGCTTGGAACAGGGGAGTTGGGAGACCCAGTACTTC. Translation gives CASSLEQGSWETQYF. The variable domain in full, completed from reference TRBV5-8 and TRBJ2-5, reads EAGVTQSPTHLIKTRGQQATLRCSPISGHTSVYWYQQALGLGLQFLLWYDEGEERNRGNFPPRFSGRQFPNYSSELNVNALELEDSALYLCASSLEQGSWETQYFGPGTRLLVL.

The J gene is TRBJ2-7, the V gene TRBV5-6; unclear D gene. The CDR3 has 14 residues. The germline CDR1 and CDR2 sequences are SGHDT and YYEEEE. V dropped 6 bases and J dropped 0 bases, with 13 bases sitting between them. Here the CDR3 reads CASTPLGSSYEQYF. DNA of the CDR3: TGTGCCAGCACCCCCCTCGGGTCCTCCTACGAGCAGTACTTC.

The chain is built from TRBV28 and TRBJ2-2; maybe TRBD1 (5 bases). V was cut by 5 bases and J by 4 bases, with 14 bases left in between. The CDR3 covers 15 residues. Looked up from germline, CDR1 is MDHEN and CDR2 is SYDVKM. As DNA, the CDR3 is TGTGCCAGCAGTACTATCAGGGTCGGCACCGGGGAGCTGTTTTTT. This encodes CASSTIRVGTGELFF.

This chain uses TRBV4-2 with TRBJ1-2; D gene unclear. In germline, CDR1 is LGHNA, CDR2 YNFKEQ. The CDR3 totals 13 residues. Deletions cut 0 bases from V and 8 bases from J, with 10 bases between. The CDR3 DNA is TGTGCCAGCAGCCAAGACGAGGGTTACGGCTACACCTTC. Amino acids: CASSQDEGYGYTF.

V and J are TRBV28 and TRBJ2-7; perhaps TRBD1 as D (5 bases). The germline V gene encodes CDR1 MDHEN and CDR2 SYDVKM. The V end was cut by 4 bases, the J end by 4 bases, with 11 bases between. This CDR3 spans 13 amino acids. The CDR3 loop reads CASSSGISYEQYF. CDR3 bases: TGTGCCAGCAGTTCAGGGATCTCGTACGAGCAGTACTTC. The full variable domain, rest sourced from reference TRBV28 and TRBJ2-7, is DVKVTQSSRYLVKRTGEKVFLECVQDMDHENMFWYRQDPGLGLRLIYFSYDVKMKEKGDIPEGYSVSREKKERFSLILESASTNQTSMYLCASSSGISYEQYFGPGTRLTVT.

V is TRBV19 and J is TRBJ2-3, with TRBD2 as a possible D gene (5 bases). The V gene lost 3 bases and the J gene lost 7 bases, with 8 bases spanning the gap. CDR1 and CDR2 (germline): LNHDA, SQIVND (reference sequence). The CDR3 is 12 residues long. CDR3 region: CASSMEANTQYF. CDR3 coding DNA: TGTGCCAGTAGTATGGAGGCTAATACGCAGTATTTT.

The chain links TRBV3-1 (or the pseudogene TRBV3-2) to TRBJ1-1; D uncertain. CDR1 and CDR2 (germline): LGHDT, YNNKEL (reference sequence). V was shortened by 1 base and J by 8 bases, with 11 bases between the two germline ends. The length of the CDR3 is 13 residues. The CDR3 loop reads CASSQGFGGEAFF. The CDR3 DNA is TGTGCCAGCAGCCAAGGATTCGGAGGAGAAGCTTTCTTT.

The CDR3 DNA reads TGTGCCAGCAGGATTACCGGGACAGGGGCCTACGAGCAGTACTTC. This encodes CASRITGTGAYEQYF. This chain uses TRBV7-8 with TRBJ2-7; 10 bases line up with TRBD1. Germline CDR1 and CDR2: SGHVS and FQNEAQ. The CDR3 is made up of 15 amino acids. V shed 6 bases, J shed 2 bases, and the junction held 7 bases outside the gene matches.

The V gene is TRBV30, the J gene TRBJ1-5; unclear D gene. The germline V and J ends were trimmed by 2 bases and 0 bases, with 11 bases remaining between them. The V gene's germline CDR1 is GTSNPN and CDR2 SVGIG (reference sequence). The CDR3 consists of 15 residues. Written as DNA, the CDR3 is TGTGCCTGGAGTTTTTACTTCGATAGCAATCAGCCCCAGCATTTT. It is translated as CAWSFYFDSNQPQHF.

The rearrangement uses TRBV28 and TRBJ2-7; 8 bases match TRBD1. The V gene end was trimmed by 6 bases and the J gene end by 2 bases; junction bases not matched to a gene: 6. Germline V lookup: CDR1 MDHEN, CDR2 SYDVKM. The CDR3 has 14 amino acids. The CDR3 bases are TGTGCCAGCAGAGGACAGGGAAGTACCTACGAGCAGTACTTC. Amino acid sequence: CASRGQGSTYEQYF.

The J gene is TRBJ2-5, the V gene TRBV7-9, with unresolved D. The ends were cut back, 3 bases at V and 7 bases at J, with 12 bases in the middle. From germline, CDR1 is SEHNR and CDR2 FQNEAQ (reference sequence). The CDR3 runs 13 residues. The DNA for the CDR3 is TGTGCCAGCAGCTTTTCCGGATCGGGGACCCAGTACTTC. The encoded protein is CASSFSGSGTQYF. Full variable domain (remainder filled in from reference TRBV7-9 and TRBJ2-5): DTGVSQNPRHKITKRGQNVTFRCDPISEHNRLYWYRQTLGQGPEFLTYFQNEAQLEKSRLLSDRFSAERPKGSFSTLEIQRTEQGDSAMYLCASSFSGSGTQYFGPGTRLLVL.

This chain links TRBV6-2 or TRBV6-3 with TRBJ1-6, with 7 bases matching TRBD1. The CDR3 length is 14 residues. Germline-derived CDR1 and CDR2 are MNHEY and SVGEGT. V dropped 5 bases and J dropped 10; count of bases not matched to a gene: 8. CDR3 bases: TGTGCCAGCAGTCAACAGGGGAAAAACTCACCCCTCCACTTT. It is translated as CASSQQGKNSPLHF.

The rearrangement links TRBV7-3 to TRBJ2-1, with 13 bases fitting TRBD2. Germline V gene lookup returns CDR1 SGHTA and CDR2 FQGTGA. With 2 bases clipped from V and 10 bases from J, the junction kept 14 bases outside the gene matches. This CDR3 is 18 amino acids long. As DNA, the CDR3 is TGTGCCAGCAGCTTAGGAGTGACTAGCGGGGGGATCCTCGAGGAGCAGTTCTTC. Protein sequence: CASSLGVTSGGILEEQFF.

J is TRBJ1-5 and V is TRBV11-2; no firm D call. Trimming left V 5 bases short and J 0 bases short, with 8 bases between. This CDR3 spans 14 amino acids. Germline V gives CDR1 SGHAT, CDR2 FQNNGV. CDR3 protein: CASSAGISNQPQHF. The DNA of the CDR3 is TGTGCCAGCAGCGCGGGAATTAGCAATCAGCCCCAGCATTTT.

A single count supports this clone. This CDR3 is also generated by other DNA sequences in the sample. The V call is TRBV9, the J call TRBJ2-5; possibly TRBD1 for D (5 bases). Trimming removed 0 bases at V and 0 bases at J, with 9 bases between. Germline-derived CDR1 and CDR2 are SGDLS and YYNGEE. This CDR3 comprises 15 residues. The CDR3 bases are TGTGCCAGCAGCGTAGGAGCAGGGAACCAAGAGACCCAGTACTTC. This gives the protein CASSVGAGNQETQYF.

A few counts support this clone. The CDR3 sequence is CATSDPIGQVEEQFF. The CDR3, as DNA: TGTGCCACCAGTGACCCCATCGGACAGGTTGAGGAGCAGTTCTTC. V and J are TRBV24-1 and TRBJ2-1; 7 bases agree with TRBD1. The CDR3 totals 15 residues. J gave up 10 bases and V 4 bases, and 12 bases lay outside the gene matches. From germline, CDR1 is KGHDR and CDR2 SFDVKD.

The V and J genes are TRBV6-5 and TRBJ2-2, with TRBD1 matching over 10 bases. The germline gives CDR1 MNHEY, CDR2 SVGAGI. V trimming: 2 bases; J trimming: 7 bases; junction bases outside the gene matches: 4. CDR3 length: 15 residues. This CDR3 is CASSYRGQGNGELFF. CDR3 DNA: TGTGCCAGCAGTTACAGGGGACAGGGGAACGGGGAGCTGTTTTTT.

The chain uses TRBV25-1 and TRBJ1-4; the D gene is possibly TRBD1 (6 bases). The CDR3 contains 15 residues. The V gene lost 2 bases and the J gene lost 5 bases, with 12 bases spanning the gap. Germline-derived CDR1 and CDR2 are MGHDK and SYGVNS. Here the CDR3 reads CASSEPQGNNEKLFF. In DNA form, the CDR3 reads TGTGCCAGCAGTGAACCCCAGGGGAACAATGAAAAACTGTTTTTT.

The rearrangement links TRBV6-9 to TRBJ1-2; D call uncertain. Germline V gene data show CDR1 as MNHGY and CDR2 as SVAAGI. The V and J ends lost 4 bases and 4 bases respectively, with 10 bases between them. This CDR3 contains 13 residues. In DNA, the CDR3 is TGTGCCAGCAGTTCCTTAGGCGGCTATGGCTACACCTTC. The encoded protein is CASSSLGGYGYTF.

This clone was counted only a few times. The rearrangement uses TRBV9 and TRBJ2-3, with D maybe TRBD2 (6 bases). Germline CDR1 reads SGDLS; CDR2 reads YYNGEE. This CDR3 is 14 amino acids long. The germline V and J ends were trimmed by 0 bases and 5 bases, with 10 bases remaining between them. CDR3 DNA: TGTGCCAGCAGCGTAGCGTTCGGGGGAGATACGCAGTATTTT. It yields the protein CASSVAFGGDTQYF.

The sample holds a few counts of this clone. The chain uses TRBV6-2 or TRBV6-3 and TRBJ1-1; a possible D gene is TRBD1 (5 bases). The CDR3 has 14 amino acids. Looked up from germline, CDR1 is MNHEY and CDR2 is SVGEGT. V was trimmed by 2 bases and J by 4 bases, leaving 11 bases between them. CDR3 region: CASSYLTGATEAFF. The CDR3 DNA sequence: TGTGCCAGCAGTTACCTCACAGGTGCCACTGAAGCTTTCTTT.

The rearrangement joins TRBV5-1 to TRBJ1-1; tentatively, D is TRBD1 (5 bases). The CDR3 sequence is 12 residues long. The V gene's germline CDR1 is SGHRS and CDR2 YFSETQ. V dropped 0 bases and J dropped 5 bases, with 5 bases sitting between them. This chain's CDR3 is CASSLDRTEAFF. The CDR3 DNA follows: TGCGCCAGCAGCTTGGACAGGACTGAAGCTTTCTTT. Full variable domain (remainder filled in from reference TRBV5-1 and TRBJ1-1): KAGVTQTPRYLIKTRGQQVTLSCSPISGHRSVSWYQQTPGQGLQFLFEYFSETQRNKGNFPGRFSGRQFSNSRSEMNVSTLELGDSALYLCASSLDRTEAFFGQGTRLTVV.

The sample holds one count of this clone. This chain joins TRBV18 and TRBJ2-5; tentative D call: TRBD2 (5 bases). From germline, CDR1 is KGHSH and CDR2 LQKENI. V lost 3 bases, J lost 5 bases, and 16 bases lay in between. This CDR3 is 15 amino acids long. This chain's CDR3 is CASSPPSPLGETQYF. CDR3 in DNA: TGTGCCAGCTCACCTCCTAGCCCTCTGGGGGAGACCCAGTACTTC. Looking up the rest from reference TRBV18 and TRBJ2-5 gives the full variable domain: NAGVMQNPRHLVRRRGQEARLRCSPMKGHSHVYWYRQLPEEGLKFMVYLQKENIIDESGMPKERFSAEFPKEGPSILRIQQVVRGDSAAYFCASSPPSPLGETQYFGPGTRLLVL.

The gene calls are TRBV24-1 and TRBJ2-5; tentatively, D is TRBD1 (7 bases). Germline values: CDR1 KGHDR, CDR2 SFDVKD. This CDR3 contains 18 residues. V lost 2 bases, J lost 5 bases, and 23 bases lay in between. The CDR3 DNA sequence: TGTGCCACCAGTGATTCCCACCCACGACAGGGCGGAGGGGAGACCCAGTACTTC. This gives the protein CATSDSHPRQGGGETQYF.

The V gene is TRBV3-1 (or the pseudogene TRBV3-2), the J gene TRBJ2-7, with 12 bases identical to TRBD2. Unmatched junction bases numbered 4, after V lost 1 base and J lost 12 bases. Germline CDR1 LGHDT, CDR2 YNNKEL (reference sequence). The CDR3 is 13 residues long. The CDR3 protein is CASSQARTSGTYF. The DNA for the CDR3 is TGTGCCAGCAGCCAAGCGAGGACTAGCGGGACGTACTTC.

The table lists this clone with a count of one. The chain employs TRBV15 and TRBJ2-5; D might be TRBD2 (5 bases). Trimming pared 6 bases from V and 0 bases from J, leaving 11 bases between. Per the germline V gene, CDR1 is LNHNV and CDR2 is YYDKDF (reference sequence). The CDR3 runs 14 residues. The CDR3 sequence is CATSQPGNQETQYF. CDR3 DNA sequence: TGTGCCACCAGTCAGCCGGGAAACCAAGAGACCCAGTACTTC. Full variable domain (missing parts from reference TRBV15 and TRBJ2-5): DAMVIQNPRYQVTQFGKPVTLSCSQTLNHNVMYWYQQKSSQAPKLLFHYYDKDFNNEADTPDNFQSRRPNTSFCFLDIRSPGLGDTAMYLCATSQPGNQETQYFGPGTRLLVL.

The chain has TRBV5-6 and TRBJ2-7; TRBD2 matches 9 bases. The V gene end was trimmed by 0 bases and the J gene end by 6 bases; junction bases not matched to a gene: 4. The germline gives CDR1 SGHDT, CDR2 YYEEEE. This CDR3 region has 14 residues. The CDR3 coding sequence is TGTGCCAGCAGCTTGGGCGGGAGGGATTTCGAGCAGTACTTC. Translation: CASSLGGRDFEQYF.

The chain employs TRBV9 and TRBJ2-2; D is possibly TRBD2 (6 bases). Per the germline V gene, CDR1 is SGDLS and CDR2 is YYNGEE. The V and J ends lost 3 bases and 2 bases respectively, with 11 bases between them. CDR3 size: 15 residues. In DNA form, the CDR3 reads TGTGCCAGCAGCGACCAGCGGGCAAACACCGGGGAGCTGTTTTTT. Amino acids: CASSDQRANTGELFF.